This T cell receptor (beta chain) was obtained from a study of T cell repertoires in cytomegalovirus infection. TCRdb recomputed calls from the reads with MiXCR, one row per CDR3 protein. The sample has about 300,000 distinct CDR3 sequences; roughly 9.3% are singletons. CDR1 MNHEY and CDR2 SVGEGT come from the germline V gene. This CDR3 is 14 amino acids long. V was clipped by 6 bases and J by 2 bases; unmatched bases: 6. This clonotype occurred many times. The antigen is not known. General study findings and limits: There were HLA-C-restricted CMV-specific TCR beta clonotypes dominating the ex vivo response.

The sequence was collected from a human donor in good health (CMV status not recorded). Some clones in this sample may be carry-over from other donors' samples. The sample consisted of PBMCs. The chain is built from TRBV6-2 or TRBV6-3 and TRBJ1-2, with 7 bases that match TRBD1. For the CDR3, the DNA is TGTGCCAGCAGCTACGACAGGGTGAACTATGGCTACACCTTC. It specifies CASSYDRVNYGYTF.